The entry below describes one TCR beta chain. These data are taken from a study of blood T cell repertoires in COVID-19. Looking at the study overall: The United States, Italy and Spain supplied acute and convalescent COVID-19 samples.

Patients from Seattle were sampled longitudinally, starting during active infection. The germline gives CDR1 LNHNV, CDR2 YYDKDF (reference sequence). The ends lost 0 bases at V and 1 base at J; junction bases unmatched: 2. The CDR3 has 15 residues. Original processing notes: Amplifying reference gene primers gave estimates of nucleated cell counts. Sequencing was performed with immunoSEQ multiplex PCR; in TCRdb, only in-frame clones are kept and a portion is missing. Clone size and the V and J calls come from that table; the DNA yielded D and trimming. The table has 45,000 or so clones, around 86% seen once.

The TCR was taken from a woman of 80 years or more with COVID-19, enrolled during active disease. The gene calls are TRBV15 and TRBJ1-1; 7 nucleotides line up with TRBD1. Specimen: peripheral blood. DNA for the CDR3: TGTGCCACCAGCAGAGATACAGGGGCGAACACTGAAGCTTTCTTT. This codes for CATSRDTGANTEAFF.